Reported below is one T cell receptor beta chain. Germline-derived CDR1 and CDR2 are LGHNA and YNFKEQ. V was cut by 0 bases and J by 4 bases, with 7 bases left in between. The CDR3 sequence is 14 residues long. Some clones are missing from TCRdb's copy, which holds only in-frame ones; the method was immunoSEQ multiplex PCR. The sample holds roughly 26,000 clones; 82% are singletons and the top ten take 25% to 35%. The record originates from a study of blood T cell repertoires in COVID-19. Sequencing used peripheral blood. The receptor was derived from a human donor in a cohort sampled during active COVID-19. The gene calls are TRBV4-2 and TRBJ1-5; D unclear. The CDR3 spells CASSQDLGNQPQHF. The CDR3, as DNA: TGTGCCAGCAGCCAAGACCTCGGGAATCAGCCCCAGCATTTT.